This paragraph reports one TCR beta chain. Its antigen is not identified. The data stem from a study of cytomegalovirus exposure and HLA in healthy donors. Amplification used 60 Vbeta primers and 13 Jbeta primers. Only in-frame clones appear in the TCRdb table, and some are missing; sequencing was by immunoSEQ multiplex PCR. This table holds fewer than 110,000 clones. Whole-study results and caveats: When a later analysis compared HLA-associated TCR beta chains with equally common others, the HLA-associated chains turned out to be more clonally expanded and to have lower generation probabilities.

Looked up from germline, CDR1 is MRHNA and CDR2 is SNTAGT. Losses at the gene ends were 10 bases for V and 2 bases for J; bases not matched to a gene: 3. The CDR3 is 14 amino acids. The TCR originated in a man aged 40-49 years in good health and CMV-seronegative. V is TRBV6-4 and J is TRBJ2-6, with TRBD1 matching 9 bases. The sequenced sample was PBMCs. CDR3 DNA: TGTGCCACGGGACAGGGAACTGGGGCCAACGTCCTGACTTTC. Translated: CATGQGTGANVLTF.